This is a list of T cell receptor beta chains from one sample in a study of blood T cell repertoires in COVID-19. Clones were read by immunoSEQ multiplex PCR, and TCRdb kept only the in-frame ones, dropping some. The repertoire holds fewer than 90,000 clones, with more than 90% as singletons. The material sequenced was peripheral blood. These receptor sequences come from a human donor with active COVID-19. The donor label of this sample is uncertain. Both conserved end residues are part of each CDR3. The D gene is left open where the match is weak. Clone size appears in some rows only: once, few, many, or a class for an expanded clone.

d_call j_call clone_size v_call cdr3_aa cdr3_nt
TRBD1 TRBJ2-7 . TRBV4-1 CASSQDFQDRGYEQYF TGCGCCAGCAGCCAGGATTTCCAGGACAGGGGTTACGAGCAGTACTTC
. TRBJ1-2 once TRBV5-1 CASSSSGAGVYGYTF TGCGCCAGCAGCTCGTCAGGGGCGGGGGTCTATGGCTACACCTTC
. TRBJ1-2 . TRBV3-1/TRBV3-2 CASSQEFSYGYTF TGTGCCAGCAGCCAAGAGTTCAGTTATGGCTACACCTTC
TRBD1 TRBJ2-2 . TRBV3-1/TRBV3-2 CASSIRTGWTGELFF TGTGCCAGCAGCATCCGGACAGGGTGGACCGGGGAGCTGTTTTTT
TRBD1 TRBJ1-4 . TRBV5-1 CASSSGARDRVYEKLFF TGCGCCAGCAGCTCCGGGGCTCGGGACAGGGTGTATGAAAAACTGTTTTTT
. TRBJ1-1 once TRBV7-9 CASSFSNTEAFF TGTGCCAGCAGCTTCTCGAACACTGAAGCTTTCTTT
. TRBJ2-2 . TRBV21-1 CASSKACAGGPGTGELFF TGTGCCAGCAGCAAAGCGTGCGCGGGGGGGCCGGGGACCGGGGAGCTGTTTTTT
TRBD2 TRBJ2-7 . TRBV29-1 CSALAGGSYEQYF TGCAGCGCCCTAGCGGGGGGCTCCTACGAGCAGTACTTC
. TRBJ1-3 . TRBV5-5 CASSSDRNSGNTIYF TGTGCCAGCAGCTCGGACAGAAACTCTGGAAACACCATATATTTT
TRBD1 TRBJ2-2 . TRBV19 CASSIQGAAGELFF TGTGCCAGTAGCATACAGGGGGCCGCCGGGGAGCTGTTTTTT
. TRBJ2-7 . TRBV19 CASSIEGIGIYEQYF TGTGCCAGTAGTATAGAAGGAATCGGGATCTACGAGCAGTACTTC
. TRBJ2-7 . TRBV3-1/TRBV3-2 CASSPGTLSSYEQYF TGTGCCAGCAGCCCAGGGACTTTGAGCTCCTACGAGCAGTACTTC
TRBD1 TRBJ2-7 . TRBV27 CASSPERTGRYEQYF TGTGCCAGCAGTCCCGAACGGACAGGGCGCTACGAGCAGTACTTC
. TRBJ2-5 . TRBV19 CASRGTPGETQYF TGTGCCAGTCGGGGAACCCCTGGAGAGACCCAGTACTTC
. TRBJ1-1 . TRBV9 CASSGATTGQNTEAFF TGTGCCAGCAGCGGGGCAACGACAGGACAGAACACTGAAGCTTTCTTT
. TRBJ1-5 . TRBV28 CASSLSAQPQHF TGTGCCAGCAGTTTAAGTGCGCAGCCCCAGCATTTT
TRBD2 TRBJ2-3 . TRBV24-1 CATSPGGYGTDTQYF TGTGCCACCAGCCCCGGGGGGTACGGCACAGATACGCAGTATTTT
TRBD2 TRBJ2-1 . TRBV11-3 CASSSLAGGSYNEQFF TGTGCCAGCAGCTCATTAGCGGGAGGTTCCTACAATGAGCAGTTCTTC
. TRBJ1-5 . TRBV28 CASSRGDQPQHF TGTGCCAGCAGTCGGGGGGATCAGCCCCAGCATTTT
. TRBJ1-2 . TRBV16 CASSQSAGKGGYTF TGTGCCAGCAGCCAATCGGCAGGGAAGGGGGGCTACACCTTC
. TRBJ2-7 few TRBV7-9 CASSLMGREQYF TGTGCCAGCAGCTTAATGGGGAGGGAGCAGTACTTC
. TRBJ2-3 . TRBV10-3 CAILPSREDTQYF TGTGCCATCCTCCCCTCCCGGGAAGATACGCAGTATTTT
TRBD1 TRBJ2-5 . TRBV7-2 CASSSPTGVETQYF TGTGCCAGCAGCTCACCTACAGGGGTAGAGACCCAGTACTTC
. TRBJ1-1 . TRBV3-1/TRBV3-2 CASSQVMVVNTEAFF TGTGCCAGCAGCCAAGTAATGGTAGTGAACACTGAAGCTTTCTTT
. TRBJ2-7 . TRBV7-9 CASSSGQPYEQYF TGTGCCAGCAGCTCGGGACAACCCTACGAGCAGTACTTC
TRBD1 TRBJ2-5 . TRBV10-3 CAISDVGQGQETQYF TGTGCCATCAGTGACGTCGGACAGGGGCAAGAGACCCAGTACTTC
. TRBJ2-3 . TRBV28 CASSPGLNTDTQYF TGTGCCAGCAGTCCAGGACTTAACACAGATACGCAGTATTTT
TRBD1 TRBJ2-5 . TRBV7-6 CASSLGWGQVYQETQYF TGTGCCAGCAGCTTAGGTTGGGGACAGGTGTACCAAGAGACCCAGTACTTC
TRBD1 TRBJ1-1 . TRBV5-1 CASSPPTGEVTEAFF TGCGCCAGCAGCCCCCCCACAGGGGAGGTCACTGAAGCTTTCTTT
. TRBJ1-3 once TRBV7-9 CASSELGSSGNTIYF TGTGCCAGCAGCGAGTTGGGGAGCTCTGGAAACACCATATATTTT
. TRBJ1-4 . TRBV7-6 CASSLYRVDEKLFF TGTGCCAGCAGCTTATATCGGGTGGATGAAAAACTGTTTTTT
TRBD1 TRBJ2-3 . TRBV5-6 CASSLIWRTGGGWPDTQYF TGTGCCAGCAGCTTGATTTGGCGAACAGGGGGCGGCTGGCCAGATACGCAGTATTTT
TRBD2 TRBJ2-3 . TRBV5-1 CASSFAERVAGDTQYF TGCGCCAGCAGCTTCGCCGAGCGGGTAGCGGGAGATACGCAGTATTTT
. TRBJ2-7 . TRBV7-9 CASSLLAAGNEQYF TGTGCCAGCAGCTTATTGGCGGCGGGAAACGAGCAGTACTTC
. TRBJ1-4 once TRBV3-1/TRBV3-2 CASSQGDFGEKLFF TGTGCCAGCAGCCAAGGAGACTTCGGTGAAAAACTGTTTTTT
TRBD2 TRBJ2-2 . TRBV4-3 CASSSGLAGQADTGELFF TGCGCCAGCAGCTCGGGACTAGCGGGACAAGCGGACACCGGGGAGCTGTTTTTT
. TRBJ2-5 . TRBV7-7 CASSSAAGRKETQYF TGTGCCAGCAGCTCAGCGGCGGGCAGGAAAGAGACCCAGTACTTC
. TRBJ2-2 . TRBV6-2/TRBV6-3 CASSYTYREGELFF TGTGCCAGCAGTTACACGTACAGGGAAGGGGAGCTGTTTTTT
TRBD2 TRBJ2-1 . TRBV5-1 CASSDIAGGDEQFF TGCGCCAGCAGCGATATAGCGGGAGGCGATGAGCAGTTCTTC
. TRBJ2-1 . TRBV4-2 CASSQAGGSSNEQFF TGTGCCAGCAGCCAAGCGGGGGGCTCTTCCAATGAGCAGTTCTTC
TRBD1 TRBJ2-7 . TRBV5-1 CASSFQGQGYDEQYF TGCGCCAGCAGCTTTCAGGGACAGGGGTACGACGAGCAGTACTTC
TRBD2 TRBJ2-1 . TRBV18 CASSRGTSMNNEQFF TGTGCCAGCTCACGGGGGACTAGCATGAACAATGAGCAGTTCTTC
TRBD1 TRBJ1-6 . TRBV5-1 CASSPPRQGLNNSPLHF TGCGCCAGCAGCCCACCAAGACAGGGCCTGAATAATTCACCCCTCCACTTT